These 5 T cell receptor beta chains were all obtained from the same sample, sequenced in a study of OX40 agonist ivuxolimab in advanced cancers. Sequenced by immunoSEQ multiplex PCR; TCRdb stores in-frame clones only, minus some. The sample includes 65,000 to 95,000 clones, 88% of them seen just once. This specimen consisted of CD4+ or CD8+ T cells sorted from blood, obtained in a trial of the OX40 agonist ivuxolimab. The receptor set was obtained from an adult with an advanced solid tumor such as melanoma, head and neck, liver or kidney cancer.

As DNA, the CDR3 is TGTGCCACCAGCAGAGGGCAGGGAGGGAATTCACCCCTCCACTTT. It encodes CATSRGQGGNSPLHF. The chain uses TRBV15 and TRBJ1-6, with D maybe TRBD1 (5 bases). V lost 1 base to trimming and J lost 7 bases, with 11 bases between them. This CDR3 is built from 15 residues. Germline V gene data show CDR1 as LNHNV and CDR2 as YYDKDF (reference sequence).

The sample holds one count of this clone. This chain uses TRBV5-1 with TRBJ1-2, with TRBD1 matching 8 bases. The J segment lost 1 base and the V segment lost 4 bases, leaving 6 bases of the junction unmatched. The germline gives CDR1 SGHRS, CDR2 YFSETQ. The CDR3 sequence is 15 residues long. The CDR3 coding sequence is TGCGCCAGCAGCCCTGACAGGGGTATTAACTATGGCTACACCTTC. Protein sequence: CASSPDRGINYGYTF.

The chain has TRBV6-5 and TRBJ1-5; 7 nucleotides agree with TRBD1. Per germline, CDR1 MNHEY and CDR2 SVGAGI. The CDR3 loop spans 15 amino acids. The V gene end was trimmed by 0 bases and the J gene end by 7 bases; junction bases not matched to a gene: 6. CDR3 loop: CASSYSGTAAQPQHF. The CDR3, as DNA: TGTGCCAGCAGTTACTCGGGGACAGCGGCCCAGCCCCAGCATTTT.

The rearrangement links TRBV19 to TRBJ1-4; D gene ambiguous. V lost 6 bases, J lost 8 bases, and 16 bases lay in between. The CDR3 has 14 residues. The germline CDR1 and CDR2 sequences are LNHDA and SQIVND (reference sequence). The CDR3, as DNA: TGTGCCAGTAGCGCACAGTCAGGAGGGGAAAAACTGTTTTTT. Its translation is CASSAQSGGEKLFF.

For the CDR3, the DNA is TGTGCCAGCAGCTTGGGTGCCGGGCCGAAGACCCAGTACTTC. Encoded protein: CASSLGAGPKTQYF. The chain uses TRBV5-6 and TRBJ2-5; D is ambiguous. This CDR3 is 14 amino acids long. Looked up from germline, CDR1 is SGHDT and CDR2 is YYEEEE. The V end lost 0 bases, the J end lost 6 bases, and 12 bases lay between the germline ends.